These 17 T cell receptor beta chains share one sample of origin, sequenced in a study of blood T cells in healthy people across ages (dated by TCRdb to between 2015 and 2016). The library relied on 5' RACE. TCRdb shows the sequencer as Illumina HiSeq 2500. A second PCR of roughly 6 to 12 cycles was run with a J-beta primer mix and a sample-barcoded 5' primer. TCRdb reprocessing: public reads trimmed at Q25 with fastp, clones called with MiXCR, in-frame beta chains kept. Merged by CDR3 protein, the rows form single entries marked with the most common genes and DNA. The sample table lists hundreds of thousands of distinct CDR3 sequences, around three fifths of them with a count of one. 30% to 45% of the sample belongs to the ten largest clones. The material sequenced was blood. These receptors came from a man aged 55 to 70 in good health.

The chain is built from TRBV20-1 and TRBJ1-3; D is perhaps TRBD1 (6 bases). CDR1 is DFQATT, CDR2 SNEGSKA, per germline (reference sequence). Trimming took off 0 bases at V and 2 bases at J, with 11 bases between the two ends. CDR3 length: 15 amino acids. The CDR3 nucleotides are TGCAGTGCTAGAGATCAGGGGCTTACTGGAAACACCATATATTTT. It yields the protein CSARDQGLTGNTIYF.

In regard to this clonotype: At one end, the junction sequence differs from germline, possibly due to a read error. The rearrangement uses TRBV10-3 and TRBJ2-1; 16 nucleotides agree with TRBD2. This CDR3 spans 19 amino acids. The germline gives CDR1 ENHRY, CDR2 SYGVKD. The CDR3 loop is CAISELGLAGGFTDNEQFF. DNA for the CDR3: TGTGCCATCAGTGAGTTGGGACTAGCGGGGGGGTTTACGGACAATGAGCAATTCTTC.

The CDR3 bases are TGTGCCAGCAGTGCAACAGCCGTCGGTGACCAGTACTTC. It translates to CASSATAVGDQYF. The V and J genes are TRBV2 and TRBJ2-7, with unresolved D. Germline V CDR1 and CDR2: SNHLY, FYNNEI. Trimming cost V 4 bases and J 10 bases, with 17 bases left between them. The length of the CDR3 is 13 residues.

This clonotype was observed a few times. The chain recombines TRBV3-1 with TRBJ1-2; D perhaps matches TRBD1 (6 bases). V lost 0 bases to trimming and J lost 3 bases, with 8 bases between them. Per germline, CDR1 LGHDT and CDR2 YNNKEL (reference sequence). The CDR3 extends over 14 amino acids. Here the CDR3 DNA reads TGTGCCAGCAGCCAAGATGGACAGTACTATGGCTACACCTTC. Protein product: CASSQDGQYYGYTF.

V is TRBV9 and J is TRBJ2-5; 10 bases map to TRBD2. Germline CDR1 is SGDLS and CDR2 is YYNGEE. This CDR3 comprises 17 residues. V lost 3 bases and J lost 4; bases outside the gene matches: 12. CDR3 loop: CASSGGVAGGILETQYF. The DNA of the CDR3 is TGTGCCAGCAGCGGTGGGGTAGCGGGGGGCATCTTAGAGACCCAGTACTTC.

The chain carries TRBV6-6 and TRBJ2-7; tentatively, D is TRBD2 (6 bases). The end of the DNA aligns better with TRBJ2-5, so the J call may be wrong. This CDR3 contains 16 residues. Germline lookup yields CDR1 MNHNY and CDR2 SVGAGI (reference sequence). DNA of the CDR3: TGTGCCAGCAGTTACGTCCGTGGGATATTCGGGGGGACCCAGTACTTC. Encoded protein: CASSYVRGIFGGTQYF.

V gene TRBV6-5 combines with J gene TRBJ1-2, with a possible D match to TRBD1 (5 bases). Trimming shortened V by 0 bases and J by 7 bases, and 9 bases separated the two germline ends. Germline assignment: CDR1 MNHEY and CDR2 SVGAGI. This CDR3 has 13 amino acids. The CDR3 nucleotides are TGTGCCAGCAGTTACTCGAGGGGATGTGGCTACACCTTC. It encodes CASSYSRGCGYTF.

This chain connects TRBV12-3 or TRBV12-4 to TRBJ2-2; D ambiguous. This CDR3 is built from 15 residues. Trimming shortened V by 3 bases and J by 0 bases, and 8 bases separated the two germline ends. In DNA, the CDR3 is TGTGCCAGCAGTTTTCGAGCGACGAACACCGGGGAGCTGTTTTTT. This codes for CASSFRATNTGELFF.

This clonotype was detected only a few times. The chain's CDR3 is CASSFGTFWYEQYF. The CDR3 DNA reads TGTGCCAGCAGTTTTGGGACTTTCTGGTACGAGCAGTACTTC. V usage is TRBV12-3 or TRBV12-4 and J usage is TRBJ2-7, with D perhaps TRBD2 (6 bases). The V gene lost 3 bases and the J gene lost 4 bases, with 13 bases spanning the gap. There are 14 residues in the CDR3.

In this sample, this clonotype turned up a few times. The genes are TRBV5-1 and TRBJ1-4; 7 nucleotides line up with TRBD1. Trimming at V came to 2 bases and at J to 5 bases, leaving 3 bases not matched to a gene. The V gene's germline CDR1 is SGHRS and CDR2 YFSETQ. The CDR3 is 14 amino acids. This CDR3 reads CASSLHRGNEKLFF. The DNA of the CDR3 is TGCGCCAGCAGCTTACACAGGGGAAATGAAAAACTGTTTTTT.

The chain joins TRBV6-5 to TRBJ1-1, with D tentatively TRBD1 (5 bases). Trimming stripped 4 bases from V and 7 bases from J, with 10 bases between. CDR3 length: 12 amino acids. The germline V gene encodes CDR1 MNHEY and CDR2 SVGAGI. The CDR3 nucleotides are TGTGCCAGCAGTTTGGGGGGGGGTGAAGCTTTCTTT. Its protein product is CASSLGGGEAFF.

V is TRBV18 and J is TRBJ2-7, with 7 bases that match TRBD1. With 3 bases clipped from V and 5 bases from J, the junction kept 10 bases outside the gene matches. The CDR3 contains 15 residues. Germline-derived CDR1 and CDR2 are KGHSH and LQKENI. The CDR3 sequence: CASSPQGVGANEQYF. The CDR3 DNA is TGTGCCAGCTCACCCCAGGGGGTGGGGGCCAACGAGCAGTACTTC.

The chain couples TRBV5-1 to TRBJ2-1; D is perhaps TRBD1 (6 bases). The CDR3 extends over 14 amino acids. The germline V and J ends were trimmed by 2 bases and 7 bases, with 13 bases remaining between them. CDR1 and CDR2 (germline): SGHRS, YFSETQ. The CDR3 DNA reads TGCGCCAGCAGCTTCGGGCCCAGGGGTAATGAGCAGTTCTTC. Translated, it gives CASSFGPRGNEQFF.

This chain uses TRBV5-1 with TRBJ1-2, with a tentative D call TRBD1 (6 bases). In germline, CDR1 is SGHRS, CDR2 YFSETQ. CDR3 size: 13 residues. With 6 bases removed from V and 10 bases from J, the gap between germline ends came to 19 bases. The CDR3 reads CASILDSLGDYTF. The CDR3 DNA sequence: TGCGCCAGCATCCTGGACAGCCTAGGCGACTACACCTTC. Filled out from reference TRBV5-1 and TRBJ1-2, the complete variable domain reads KAGVTQTPRYLIKTRGQQVTLSCSPISGHRSVSWYQQTPGQGLQFLFEYFSETQRNKGNFPGRFSGRQFSNSRSEMNVSTLELGDSALYLCASILDSLGDYTFGSGTRLTVV.

The chain recombines TRBV20-1 with TRBJ2-3, with a tentative D call TRBD1 (6 bases). CDR1 and CDR2 (germline): DFQATT, SNEGSKA (reference sequence). The CDR3 sequence is 16 residues long. Trimming shortened V by 5 bases and J by 1 base, and 19 bases separated the two germline ends. The CDR3 DNA reads TGCAGTGCTGGGCCCAGGACAGCCAGTGGCACAGATACGCAGTATTTT. It translates to CSAGPRTASGTDTQYF.

V gene TRBV7-2 combines with J gene TRBJ2-3, with no clear D. Germline CDR1 and CDR2: SGHTA and FQGNSA. The CDR3 loop spans 13 amino acids. V was trimmed by 3 bases and J by 3 bases, leaving 7 bases between them. CDR3 sequence (DNA): TGTGCCAGCAGCTTGTTCGAGACAGATACGCAGTATTTT. Its translation: CASSLFETDTQYF.

The chain uses TRBV6-5 and TRBJ1-5; D uncertain. The germline V gene encodes CDR1 MNHEY and CDR2 SVGAGI. The CDR3 loop spans 13 amino acids. The ends were cut back, 2 bases at V and 7 bases at J, with 9 bases in the middle. The CDR3 here is CASSYAEQQPQHF. CDR3 DNA sequence: TGTGCCAGCAGTTACGCAGAACAACAGCCCCAGCATTTT.